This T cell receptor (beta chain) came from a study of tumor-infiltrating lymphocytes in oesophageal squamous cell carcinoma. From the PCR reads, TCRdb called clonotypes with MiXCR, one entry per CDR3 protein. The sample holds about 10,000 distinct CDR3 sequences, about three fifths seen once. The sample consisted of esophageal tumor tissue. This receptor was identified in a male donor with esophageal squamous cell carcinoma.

CDR3: CASSLGPDSYEQYF. DNA for the CDR3: TGTGCCAGCAGCTTAGGACCCGACAGTTACGAGCAGTACTTC. This chain joins TRBV11-1 and TRBJ2-4; possible D gene TRBD1, 5 bases. TRBJ2-7 matches the DNA end more closely, so the J call is doubtful. The CDR3 covers 14 residues. Germline V lookup: CDR1 SGHAT, CDR2 FQDESV (reference sequence).